This TCR beta chain was observed in a study of regulatory T cells in long-lasting Graves disease. Study as a whole: Graves' patients, diagnosed recently, had received antithyroid drugs under 3 months. General study points: Graves' patients with persistent disease showed TCR diversity lower than patients newly diagnosed. Shared public clonotypes totalled 2,741 in persistent patients, compared with about 990 in new patients.

V was clipped by 3 bases and J by 2 bases, with 9 bases between them. Per germline, CDR1 SQVTM and CDR2 ANQGSEA. The CDR3 sequence is 13 residues long. This clonotype was picked up many times. The antigen is not known. The time point here: newly diagnosed GD, antithyroid drugs for less than 3 months. PBMCs provided the RNA from which the TCR library was made. The TCR beta library used iRepertoire HTBI primers with Arm-PCR amplification of CDR3. Via MiXCR, TCRdb re-called the multiplex PCR reads, giving one row per CDR3 protein. The sample consists of about 310,000 distinct CDR3 sequences, more than 15% of them appearing once.

The receptor was isolated from a female donor with Graves disease. The sequenced sample was peripheral blood mononuclear cells (PBMCs), obtained at new diagnosis, from a patient treated with antithyroid drugs. The chain links TRBV29-1 to TRBJ2-3, with D unclear. This CDR3 is CSVEKSYTDTQYF. Written as DNA, the CDR3 is TGCAGCGTTGAGAAGAGCTACACAGATACGCAGTATTTT.